The T cell receptor (beta chain) described here comes from a study of blood T cell repertoires in COVID-19 (dated by TCRdb to 2019 to 2021). Regarding the study in general: Samples covering the acute and convalescent phases of COVID-19 were provided by collaborators in the United States, Italy and Spain. The material from the prospective study consisted of cDNA or gDNA derived from T cells, B-cell-depleted T cells, or PBMCs. Samples were obtained from the ongoing ImmuneRACE study (first 160 participants) and from over a thousand subjects provided by 6 global collaborators. Where available, HLA class I and class II types were taken from metadata supplied by the sample provider and were not determined by assay-based typing. Subjects who had been exposed to COVID-19, were actively infected with it, or had recovered from it provided the deeply sampled blood TCRbeta repertoires that made up the dataset. The repertoires were released in a freely available public database intended as a resource for research on the immune response to SARS-CoV-2. The sample metadata nearly always contained a de-identified subject ID, COVID-19 status, age in years and sex. General study outcomes and caveats: The amount of clinical and demographic metadata varied by source and participant and was provided uncurated.

The immunoSEQ Assay, a bias-controlled multiplex PCR, was used to amplify TCRbeta CDR3 regions from genomic DNA. The paper's data handling went like this. The number of nucleated cells in each sample was estimated by amplification of reference gene primers within the assay. To quantify the absolute abundance of each unique TCRbeta CDR3 rearrangement, sequence reads were collapsed and filtered. For each sample, productive Simpson clonality was calculated as the square root of Simpson's diversity index over productive rearrangements. TCRdb re-hosts the immuneACCESS table, in-frame sequences only. Its copies lack some clones; in the studies checked, an unresolved V gene accounts for under half of them, and the cause for the rest is not known. That table supplies the V and J calls and clone size; D and trimming were determined from the DNA. Recorded for this sample are hundreds of thousands of clones; more than 75% of them occurred a single time. The ten largest clones capture 6.5% to 8.5% of the sample.

The CDR3 covers 13 residues, taking in both the cysteine and the phenylalanine. The retained sequence is limited to the CDR3, 39 bases, with the frame set at the first base. The germline V gene sets CDR1 to SGHTA and CDR2 to FQGTGA. V gives up 2 bases and J gives up 5 bases, and the segment between their germline ends measures 7 bases. Enrolling through a virtual design, the prospective study's participants ranged in age from roughly 18 to 89 years and lived across roughly 24 United States geographic areas. To assign participants to cohorts, the prospective study relied on clinical history that participants themselves reported in a screening survey and a study questionnaire. In the prospective study, mobile phlebotomists collected whole blood, serum and a nasopharyngeal or oropharyngeal swab from each participant. Participants in the prospective study had the option to provide additional blood draws and questionnaires over a 2-month period. Blood samples from the prospective study were shipped frozen or at room temperature prior to DNA extraction.

Concerning this clone: Its antigen has not been determined. No base quality values were provided; no much bigger clone lies one nucleotide off.

Recombination linked TRBV7-3 to TRBJ1-5, with the D gene not confidently named. Material: PBMCs or T cells enriched from blood (not recorded which). The clonotype originates from a woman aged 40 to 50 with acute COVID-19. The nucleotide sequence is TGTGCCAGCAGCTTAGCCGGGGATCAGCCCCAGCATTTT. This translates into CASSLAGDQPQHF.